A selection of T cell receptor beta chains follows, all from one sample in a study of cytomegalovirus exposure and HLA in healthy donors. Only in-frame clones appear in the TCRdb table, and some are missing; sequencing was by immunoSEQ multiplex PCR. Of 200,000 to 250,000 clones listed, around 89% are singletons. The sample was PBMCs. The origin of the receptors is a woman aged 18-35 years in good health and CMV-seronegative. CDR3s include the opening cysteine and the closing phenylalanine or tryptophan. Fields, in order: clone size, CDR3 length, V gene, D gene, J gene, CDR3 DNA, CDR3 protein. D genes are given only for firm matches. Where a row states a size, it is once, few, many or the class of an expanded clone; other rows omit it.

abundance: NA
len: 14
v_gene: TRBV2
d_gene: NA
j_gene: TRBJ2-4
CDR3nt: TGTGCCAGCAGTTCGACCGAGACAAAAAACATTCAGTACTTC
CDR3aa: CASSSTETKNIQYF

abundance: NA
len: 15
v_gene: TRBV6-5
d_gene: NA
j_gene: TRBJ2-7
CDR3nt: TGTGCCAGCAGTTACGGTGAGGGAGCCCCCTACGAGCAGTACTTC
CDR3aa: CASSYGEGAPYEQYF

abundance: NA
len: 17
v_gene: TRBV11-2
d_gene: NA
j_gene: TRBJ1-2
CDR3nt: TGTGCCAGCAACCCAGGAATTAAGGGGGAACGAAACTATGGCTACACCTTC
CDR3aa: CASNPGIKGERNYGYTF

abundance: NA
len: 15
v_gene: TRBV7-8
d_gene: TRBD2
j_gene: TRBJ2-7
CDR3nt: TGTGCCAGCAGCCTGAATAGCGGGGAATACTACGAGCAGTACTTC
CDR3aa: CASSLNSGEYYEQYF

abundance: NA
len: 15
v_gene: TRBV13
d_gene: TRBD1
j_gene: TRBJ1-1
CDR3nt: TGTGCCAGCAGCACGGGACAGGGGCTTCTGACTGAAGCTTTCTTT
CDR3aa: CASSTGQGLLTEAFF

abundance: NA
len: 14
v_gene: TRBV5-5
d_gene: NA
j_gene: TRBJ2-1
CDR3nt: TGTGCCAGCAGCTTGGGACTAGTCTTGAATGAGCAGTTCTTC
CDR3aa: CASSLGLVLNEQFF

abundance: NA
len: 14
v_gene: TRBV7-6
d_gene: NA
j_gene: TRBJ2-2
CDR3nt: TGTGCCAGCAGCTCTGGAGGGAGCGGGGGGGAGCTGTTTTTT
CDR3aa: CASSSGGSGGELFF

abundance: NA
len: 16
v_gene: TRBV7-6
d_gene: TRBD2
j_gene: TRBJ2-2
CDR3nt: TGTGCCAGCAGCTTTCGTAGCGGGGTAAACACCGGGGAGCTGTTTTTT
CDR3aa: CASSFRSGVNTGELFF

abundance: NA
len: 15
v_gene: TRBV7-2
d_gene: TRBD1
j_gene: TRBJ1-2
CDR3nt: TGTGCCAGCAGCTTAAAAGGCAGGGGGCGCAGTGGCTACACCTTC
CDR3aa: CASSLKGRGRSGYTF

abundance: NA
len: 13
v_gene: TRBV6-4
d_gene: NA
j_gene: TRBJ2-1
CDR3nt: TGTGCCAGCAGTGACGGTGGAGTCGATGAGCAGTTCTTC
CDR3aa: CASSDGGVDEQFF

abundance: once
len: 14
v_gene: TRBV7-2
d_gene: NA
j_gene: TRBJ2-5
CDR3nt: TGTGCCAGCAGCTTGAGCCAGGTCTCGGAGACCCAGTACTTC
CDR3aa: CASSLSQVSETQYF

abundance: NA
len: 12
v_gene: TRBV6-5
d_gene: TRBD1
j_gene: TRBJ1-1
CDR3nt: TGTGCCAGCAGGACCGGGACAGGAGGAGCTTTCTTT
CDR3aa: CASRTGTGGAFF

abundance: NA
len: 16
v_gene: TRBV6-5
d_gene: NA
j_gene: TRBJ2-7
CDR3nt: TGTGCCAGCAGTTACTCGTCGGGTCATCTCTCCTACGAGCAGTACTTC
CDR3aa: CASSYSSGHLSYEQYF

abundance: NA
len: 14
v_gene: TRBV6-5
d_gene: NA
j_gene: TRBJ1-1
CDR3nt: TGTGCCAGCGGGATGTTAACAGGGAGAACTGAAGCTTTCTTT
CDR3aa: CASGMLTGRTEAFF

abundance: NA
len: 16
v_gene: TRBV27
d_gene: TRBD2
j_gene: TRBJ2-7
CDR3nt: TGTGCCAGCAGCTCCCGGGGGAGTAGCGGGGCCTACGAGCAGTACTTC
CDR3aa: CASSSRGSSGAYEQYF

abundance: NA
len: 14
v_gene: TRBV12-1
d_gene: NA
j_gene: TRBJ1-2
CDR3nt: TGTGCCAGCAGCTTGTTTTCCGGGTCTTATGGCTACACCTTC
CDR3aa: CASSLFSGSYGYTF

abundance: few
len: 15
v_gene: TRBV7-2
d_gene: NA
j_gene: TRBJ1-2
CDR3nt: TGTGCCTCTCGGGCAGGGCTTAACCGTGGCTATGGCTACACCTTC
CDR3aa: CASRAGLNRGYGYTF